This T cell receptor (beta chain) was found in a study of vaccination and CD4 T cells after COVID-19. The Oncomine TCR Beta short-read assay sequenced DNA from cultured CD4+ T cells. MiXCR, run by TCRdb on the PCR reads, gives a single entry per CDR3 protein. Of about 15,000 distinct CDR3 sequences detected, approximately 48% appear once; the ten largest clones hold 13%. This clonotype was observed a few times. Its antigen is unidentified. V dropped 8 bases and J dropped 7; count of bases not matched to a gene: 9. This CDR3 contains 14 residues. The germline V gene encodes CDR1 MNHNS and CDR2 SASEGT. The sample's time point: late sampling 161 to 241 days after vaccination in three convalescent patients. Treatment described: approximately 11-day PBMC culture with coronavirus spike peptide pools or control peptides (ViraFEST assay).

V gene TRBV6-1 combines with J gene TRBJ1-5, with 9 bases fitting TRBD1. The sequencing here drew on CD4+ T cells from blood, cultured in vitro, taken about 7 months after SARS-CoV-2 vaccination. This receptor was obtained from a human donor who had recovered from COVID-19. The CDR3 protein is CASGNRGLGQPQHF. The CDR3 nucleotides are TGTGCCAGCGGGAACAGGGGGCTAGGGCAGCCCCAGCATTTT.